Each of the 23 T cell receptor beta chains below was sequenced from the same sample in a study of beta chain features in type 1 diabetes. Sequenced material consisted of expressed TCRB transcripts (all of the isolated RNA was reverse transcribed). Generated by immunoSEQ multiplex PCR, the TCRdb table keeps only in-frame clones and is missing some. The profile shows 450,000 to 550,000 clones, approximately 30% of them singletons. Sequenced input: naive CD4+ T cells from blood. The source of these receptors is a man between 18 and 35 years old in good health.

About this clone: The sample carries other DNA sequences with the same CDR3. The rearrangement uses TRBV5-1 and TRBJ2-1; 14 bases match TRBD2. V trimming: 4 bases; J trimming: 6 bases; junction bases outside the gene matches: 3. CDR3 length: 15 residues. The germline gives CDR1 SGHRS, CDR2 YFSETQ. CDR3 bases: TGCGCCAGCAGCGGGGGACTAGCGGGAGTCAATGAGCAGTTCTTC. As protein: CASSGGLAGVNEQFF.

This clone was observed once. The chain has TRBV29-1 and TRBJ2-1; TRBD2 agrees at 7 bases. Germline V gene data show CDR1 as SQVTM and CDR2 as ANQGSEA. The CDR3 consists of 14 residues. V shed 3 bases, J shed 8 bases, and the junction held 10 bases outside the gene matches. CDR3 sequence reads: CSVDQAGEGDEQFF. CDR3 coding DNA: TGCAGCGTTGACCAGGCGGGAGAGGGTGATGAGCAGTTCTTC.

Concerning this clone itself: At the DNA level, this CDR3 is encoded by other sequences in the same sample as well. The chain has TRBV27 and TRBJ2-6; D remains ambiguous. This CDR3 contains 13 residues. Trimming took 6 bases from V and 0 from J, leaving 3 bases between them. From germline, CDR1 is MNHEY and CDR2 SMNVEV (reference sequence). CDR3 DNA sequence: TGTGCCAGCAGAAGCTCTGGGGCCAACGTCCTGACTTTC. Translated: CASRSSGANVLTF.

The chain links TRBV7-9 to TRBJ2-5, with 7 bases fitting TRBD1. The CDR3 length is 15 residues. Trimming cost V 5 bases and J 2 bases; bases outside gene matches: 8. Germline V gene data show CDR1 as SEHNR and CDR2 as FQNEAQ (reference sequence). The CDR3 region has the DNA TGTGCCAGCAGCCGCACCGGGACAGTACAAGAGACCCAGTACTTC. This codes for CASSRTGTVQETQYF. The full variable domain, completed using reference TRBV7-9 and TRBJ2-5, is DTGVSQNPRHKITKRGQNVTFRCDPISEHNRLYWYRQTLGQGPEFLTYFQNEAQLEKSRLLSDRFSAERPKGSFSTLEIQRTEQGDSAMYLCASSRTGTVQETQYFGPGTRLLVL.

The chain has TRBV5-6 and TRBJ1-5; the D gene is possibly TRBD1 (6 bases). The V gene lost 1 base and the J gene lost 0 bases, with 8 bases spanning the gap. From germline, CDR1 is SGHDT and CDR2 YYEEEE. The CDR3 is 15 residues long. The CDR3 region has the DNA TGTGCCAGCAGCTTGCGGACAGTTAGCAATCAGCCCCAGCATTTT. Protein: CASSLRTVSNQPQHF.

This clone was counted only a few times. V usage is TRBV7-2 and J usage is TRBJ2-2; tentatively, D is TRBD2 (5 bases). The CDR3 loop spans 18 amino acids. CDR1 and CDR2 (germline): SGHTA, FQGNSA. Trimming took 5 bases from V and 1 from J, leaving 20 bases between them. CDR3 amino acids: CASSQRLTVAENTGELFF. CDR3 nucleotides: TGTGCCAGCAGCCAACGACTAACGGTAGCCGAGAACACCGGGGAGCTGTTTTTT.

This chain joins TRBV4-1 and TRBJ2-7; tentatively, D is TRBD2 (6 bases). In germline, CDR1 is MGHRA, CDR2 YSYEKL. V was clipped by 0 bases and J by 0 bases, with 12 bases between them. The CDR3 has 16 amino acids. Written as DNA, the CDR3 is TGCGCCAGCAGCCAAGATCTATTCGGGAGCTCCTACGAGCAGTACTTC. Protein product: CASSQDLFGSSYEQYF.

V and J are TRBV6-5 and TRBJ2-7; either TRBD1 or TRBD2 may fit D (5 bases each). V shed 8 bases and J shed 6 bases, with 11 bases lying between them. Germline V gives CDR1 MNHEY, CDR2 SVGAGI. This CDR3 region has 11 residues. The CDR3 sequence is CASEGPAEQYF. DNA of the CDR3: TGTGCCAGCGAGGGGCCCGCCGAGCAGTACTTC.

The genes are TRBV7-8 and TRBJ2-5, with D unclear. CDR1 and CDR2 (germline): SGHVS, FQNEAQ. This CDR3 spans 14 amino acids. The germline V and J ends were trimmed by 2 bases and 1 base, with 8 bases remaining between them. CDR3 region: CASSLSPPQETQYF. CDR3 DNA: TGTGCCAGCAGCTTATCCCCTCCCCAAGAGACCCAGTACTTC.

This clone was recorded a few times. The J gene is TRBJ2-7, the V gene TRBV7-9, with D perhaps matching TRBD1 (6 bases). This CDR3 spans 13 amino acids. Trimming left V 5 bases short and J 3 bases short, with 11 bases between. Germline V gene sequence: CDR1 SEHNR, CDR2 FQNEAQ (reference sequence). CDR3 protein: CASSRDTVYEQYF. The CDR3 nucleotides read TGTGCCAGCAGCCGGGACACCGTCTACGAGCAGTACTTC.

V and J are TRBV5-1 and TRBJ2-7, with TRBD2 identical over 7 bases. The germline CDR1 and CDR2 sequences are SGHRS and YFSETQ. J gave up 2 bases and V 2 bases, and 4 bases lay outside the gene matches. This CDR3 is 14 amino acids long. In DNA form, the CDR3 reads TGCGCCAGCAGCTTCGGACTAGGGGCCTACGAGCAGTACTTC. Amino acid sequence: CASSFGLGAYEQYF.

The rearrangement links TRBV5-1 to TRBJ1-3; D gene uncertain. The CDR3 consists of 14 residues. Germline V lookup: CDR1 SGHRS, CDR2 YFSETQ. Trimming shortened V by 0 bases and J by 0 bases, and 4 bases separated the two germline ends. CDR3 DNA sequence: TGCGCCAGCAGCTTGGAATACTCTGGAAACACCATATATTTT. Translation gives CASSLEYSGNTIYF.

The chain carries TRBV30 and TRBJ1-1; D might be TRBD1 (6 bases). The germline gives CDR1 GTSNPN, CDR2 SVGIG (reference sequence). This CDR3 spans 14 amino acids. Deletions cut 1 base from V and 3 bases from J, with 12 bases between. This CDR3 reads CAWSAPGAYTEAFF. CDR3 DNA sequence: TGTGCCTGGAGTGCTCCGGGGGCTTACACTGAAGCTTTCTTT.

J is TRBJ2-7 and V is TRBV30, with a possible D match to TRBD1 (6 bases). The V end lost 2 bases, the J end lost 2 bases, and 28 bases lay between the germline ends. Germline-derived CDR1 and CDR2 are GTSNPN and SVGIG (reference sequence). There are 19 residues in the CDR3. CDR3 sequence (DNA): TGTGCCTGGAGTTTTCGACTCGGGACCAGGGGACCTAGGACCTACGAGCAGTACTTC. Translation: CAWSFRLGTRGPRTYEQYF.

J is TRBJ2-5 and V is TRBV7-8; 7 bases fit TRBD1. CDR1 SGHVS and CDR2 FQNEAQ come from the germline V gene. This CDR3 has 14 amino acids. The ends lost 3 bases at V and 1 base at J; junction bases unmatched: 2. CDR3 region: CASSFRDSQETQYF. DNA of the CDR3: TGTGCCAGCAGCTTCCGGGACAGCCAAGAGACCCAGTACTTC.

The gene calls are TRBV9 and TRBJ2-1; D is unclear. There are 16 residues in the CDR3. Trimming shortened V by 2 bases and J by 0 bases, and 12 bases separated the two germline ends. Germline-derived CDR1 and CDR2 are SGDLS and YYNGEE. This CDR3 reads CASSVGGRPSYNEQFF. In DNA, the CDR3 is TGTGCCAGCAGCGTGGGTGGCAGGCCCTCCTACAATGAGCAGTTCTTC.

V is TRBV30 and J is TRBJ1-3; TRBD1 agrees at 9 bases. Trimming cost V 0 bases and J 4 bases; bases outside gene matches: 7. Germline CDR1 reads GTSNPN; CDR2 reads SVGIG (reference sequence). This CDR3 contains 16 residues. CDR3 in amino acids: CAWSVLNGTGGNTIYF. CDR3 bases: TGTGCCTGGAGTGTCCTGAACGGGACAGGGGGAAACACCATATATTTT.

V and J are TRBV7-4 and TRBJ2-4; 9 bases fit TRBD2. This CDR3 is 14 amino acids long. V lost 4 bases and J lost 8; bases outside the gene matches: 6. The germline V gene encodes CDR1 SGHVT and CDR2 SQSDAQ. CDR3 in DNA: TGTGCCAGCAGCTCTGGGACTAGCCGCGACATTCAGTACTTC. Amino acids: CASSSGTSRDIQYF.

In DNA, the CDR3 is TGCGCCAGCAGCCAAGATCGGGGGAGGTACGGGCAGTTCTTC. This sequence encodes CASSQDRGRYGQFF. The rearrangement joins TRBV4-3 to TRBJ2-1, with D possibly matching TRBD2 (6 bases). In germline, CDR1 is LGHNA, CDR2 YSLEER. Trimming left V 0 bases short and J 12 bases short, with 15 bases between. This CDR3 is 14 amino acids long.

This rearrangement joins TRBV28 to TRBJ2-7; TRBD1 agrees at 11 bases. Germline CDR1 and CDR2: MDHEN and SYDVKM. The CDR3 sequence is 14 residues long. Trimming removed 7 bases from V and 0 bases from J; junction bases left unmatched: 2. CDR3 nucleotides: TGTGCCAGCACCGGGACAGGGGGCTCCTACGAGCAGTACTTC. This sequence encodes CASTGTGGSYEQYF.

The chain uses TRBV9 and TRBJ2-4; 7 nucleotides agree with TRBD1. Germline V gene lookup returns CDR1 SGDLS and CDR2 YYNGEE. V lost 0 bases to trimming and J lost 13 bases; unmatched junction nucleotides: 10. The CDR3 loop spans 14 amino acids. CDR3 bases: TGTGCCAGCAGCGTAGCTCCGCTTGGGACAGTCCAGTACTTC. Protein product: CASSVAPLGTVQYF. The full variable domain, its missing parts supplied by reference TRBV9 and TRBJ2-4, is DSGVTQTPKHLITATGQRVTLRCSPRSGDLSVYWYQQSLDQGLQFLIQYYNGEERAKGNILERFSAQQFPDLHSELNLSSLELGDSALYFCASSVAPLGTVQYFGAGTRLSVL.

The gene calls are TRBV7-9 and TRBJ1-1; 8 bases line up with TRBD1. The V gene's germline CDR1 is SEHNR and CDR2 FQNEAQ (reference sequence). With 2 bases clipped from V and 4 bases from J, the junction kept 3 bases outside the gene matches. The CDR3 consists of 14 residues. The CDR3 here is CASSLQGAGTEAFF. The CDR3 DNA reads TGTGCCAGCAGCTTACAGGGGGCTGGCACTGAAGCTTTCTTT.

V usage is TRBV6-6 and J usage is TRBJ2-1; the D call may be TRBD1 or TRBD2 (5 bases each). The CDR3 sequence is 15 residues long. Trimming left V 0 bases short and J 0 bases short, with 6 bases between. Germline lookup yields CDR1 MNHNY and CDR2 SVGAGI (reference sequence). The CDR3 region is CASSYSGDSYNEQFF. DNA of the CDR3: TGTGCCAGCAGTTACTCGGGGGACTCCTACAATGAGCAGTTCTTC.